A selection of T cell receptor beta chains follows, all from one sample in a study of T cell responses to AZD1222 COVID-19 vaccine. Method: immunoSEQ multiplex PCR; TCRdb's copy keeps in-frame clones and lacks some. The table has over 75,000 clones, about nine tenths seen once; the top ten hold approximately 2%. The sample was peripheral blood, taken on day 0 of AZD1222 vaccination. Receptors originate from an adult in good health. Both conserved end residues are part of each CDR3.

j_call,v_call,cdr3_aa
TRBJ1-2,TRBV6-6,CASSADSYGYTF
TRBJ1-3,TRBV30,CAWSVGASGNTIYF
TRBJ1-5,TRBV11-2,CASSLGNFNQPQHF
TRBJ1-1,TRBV5-4,CASSVGQGNTEAFF
TRBJ1-2,TRBV4-3,CASSPNAVAGTNYGYTF
TRBJ1-5,TRBV30,CAWSVGTDSNQPQHF
TRBJ1-1,TRBV2,CASRERLNTEAFF
TRBJ1-6,TRBV27,CASSLSMGDRNSPLHF
TRBJ1-1,TRBV7-2,CASSPIQGTNTEAFF
TRBJ1-2,TRBV12-3/TRBV12-4,CASSLGHHYGYTF
TRBJ1-1,TRBV4-3,CASSQDRWNTEAFF
TRBJ2-1,TRBV15,CATREDNEQFF
TRBJ1-5,TRBV11-2,CASSPDRGQPQHF
TRBJ2-3,TRBV7-9,CASSSAAVDTQYF
TRBJ1-1,TRBV19,CASSPRGLLNTEAFF
TRBJ1-3,TRBV6-1,CASSDYRGSGNTIYF
TRBJ2-1,TRBV4-2,CASSQDRDGRNEQFF
TRBJ1-6,TRBV5-1,CASSLGYDTLNSPLHF
TRBJ1-5,TRBV29-1,CSVDRGDGPQHF
TRBJ1-1,TRBV5-1,CASSLVGGRYTEAFF
TRBJ1-1,TRBV18,CASSPRGGGTEAFF
TRBJ1-3,TRBV19,CASREGSQGSSGNTIYF